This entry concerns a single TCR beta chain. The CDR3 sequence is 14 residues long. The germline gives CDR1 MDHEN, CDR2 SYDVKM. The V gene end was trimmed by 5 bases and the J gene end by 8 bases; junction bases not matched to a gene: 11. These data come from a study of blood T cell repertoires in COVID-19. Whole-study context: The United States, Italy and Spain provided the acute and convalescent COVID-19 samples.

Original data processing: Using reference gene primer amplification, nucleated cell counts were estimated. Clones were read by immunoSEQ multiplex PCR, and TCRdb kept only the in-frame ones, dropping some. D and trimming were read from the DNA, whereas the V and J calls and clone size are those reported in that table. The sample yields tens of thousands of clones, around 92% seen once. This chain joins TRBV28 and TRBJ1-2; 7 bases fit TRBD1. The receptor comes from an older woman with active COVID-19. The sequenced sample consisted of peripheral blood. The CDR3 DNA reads TGTGCCAGCAGTAAAAAAGGGGGCGTGGGGGGCTACACCTTC. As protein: CASSKKGGVGGYTF.